Sequencing of this T cell receptor beta chain was carried out in a study of post-analysis software for immune sequencing data. In the study overall: Included courses were relapsing-remitting and secondary progressive multiple sclerosis; progressive-relapsing multiple sclerosis was also included.

Germline loops: CDR1 LNHNV, CDR2 YYDKDF (reference sequence). The CDR3 runs to 16 residues. V was clipped by 0 bases and J by 2 bases; unmatched bases: 4. To note about this clonotype: As yet, its antigen is unknown.

Prepared TCR beta cDNA libraries contained unique molecular identifiers. From around 0.96 to 9.9 million T cells, roughly 0.5 million cDNA molecules were obtained. From the PCR reads, TCRdb called clonotypes with MiXCR, one entry per CDR3 protein. Counted here are fewer than 850,000 distinct CDR3 sequences, roughly 27% occurring once; the ten biggest clones make up about 0.5%. Study-level findings and limits: Strong co-clustering by F measure linked samples that shared a preparation batch. Controls showed significantly higher normalized Chao1 diversity than did multiple sclerosis patients. TRBV5-6, TRBV5-1 and TRBV20-1 belonged to a set of a handful of TRBV segments that were more frequent in patients than controls.

The receptor was derived from a girl between 10 and 17 years old with multiple sclerosis. The V and J genes are TRBV15 and TRBJ1-5; TRBD1 aligns across 7 bases. The sequencing sample was made of blood. The CDR3 region is CATSRETGARNQPQHF. DNA for the CDR3: TGTGCCACCAGCAGAGAAACAGGGGCTCGCAATCAGCCCCAGCATTTT. Variable domain in full (rest from reference TRBV15 and TRBJ1-5): DAMVIQNPRYQVTQFGKPVTLSCSQTLNHNVMYWYQQKSSQAPKLLFHYYDKDFNNEADTPDNFQSRRPNTSFCFLDIRSPGLGDTAMYLCATSRETGARNQPQHFGDGTRLSIL.